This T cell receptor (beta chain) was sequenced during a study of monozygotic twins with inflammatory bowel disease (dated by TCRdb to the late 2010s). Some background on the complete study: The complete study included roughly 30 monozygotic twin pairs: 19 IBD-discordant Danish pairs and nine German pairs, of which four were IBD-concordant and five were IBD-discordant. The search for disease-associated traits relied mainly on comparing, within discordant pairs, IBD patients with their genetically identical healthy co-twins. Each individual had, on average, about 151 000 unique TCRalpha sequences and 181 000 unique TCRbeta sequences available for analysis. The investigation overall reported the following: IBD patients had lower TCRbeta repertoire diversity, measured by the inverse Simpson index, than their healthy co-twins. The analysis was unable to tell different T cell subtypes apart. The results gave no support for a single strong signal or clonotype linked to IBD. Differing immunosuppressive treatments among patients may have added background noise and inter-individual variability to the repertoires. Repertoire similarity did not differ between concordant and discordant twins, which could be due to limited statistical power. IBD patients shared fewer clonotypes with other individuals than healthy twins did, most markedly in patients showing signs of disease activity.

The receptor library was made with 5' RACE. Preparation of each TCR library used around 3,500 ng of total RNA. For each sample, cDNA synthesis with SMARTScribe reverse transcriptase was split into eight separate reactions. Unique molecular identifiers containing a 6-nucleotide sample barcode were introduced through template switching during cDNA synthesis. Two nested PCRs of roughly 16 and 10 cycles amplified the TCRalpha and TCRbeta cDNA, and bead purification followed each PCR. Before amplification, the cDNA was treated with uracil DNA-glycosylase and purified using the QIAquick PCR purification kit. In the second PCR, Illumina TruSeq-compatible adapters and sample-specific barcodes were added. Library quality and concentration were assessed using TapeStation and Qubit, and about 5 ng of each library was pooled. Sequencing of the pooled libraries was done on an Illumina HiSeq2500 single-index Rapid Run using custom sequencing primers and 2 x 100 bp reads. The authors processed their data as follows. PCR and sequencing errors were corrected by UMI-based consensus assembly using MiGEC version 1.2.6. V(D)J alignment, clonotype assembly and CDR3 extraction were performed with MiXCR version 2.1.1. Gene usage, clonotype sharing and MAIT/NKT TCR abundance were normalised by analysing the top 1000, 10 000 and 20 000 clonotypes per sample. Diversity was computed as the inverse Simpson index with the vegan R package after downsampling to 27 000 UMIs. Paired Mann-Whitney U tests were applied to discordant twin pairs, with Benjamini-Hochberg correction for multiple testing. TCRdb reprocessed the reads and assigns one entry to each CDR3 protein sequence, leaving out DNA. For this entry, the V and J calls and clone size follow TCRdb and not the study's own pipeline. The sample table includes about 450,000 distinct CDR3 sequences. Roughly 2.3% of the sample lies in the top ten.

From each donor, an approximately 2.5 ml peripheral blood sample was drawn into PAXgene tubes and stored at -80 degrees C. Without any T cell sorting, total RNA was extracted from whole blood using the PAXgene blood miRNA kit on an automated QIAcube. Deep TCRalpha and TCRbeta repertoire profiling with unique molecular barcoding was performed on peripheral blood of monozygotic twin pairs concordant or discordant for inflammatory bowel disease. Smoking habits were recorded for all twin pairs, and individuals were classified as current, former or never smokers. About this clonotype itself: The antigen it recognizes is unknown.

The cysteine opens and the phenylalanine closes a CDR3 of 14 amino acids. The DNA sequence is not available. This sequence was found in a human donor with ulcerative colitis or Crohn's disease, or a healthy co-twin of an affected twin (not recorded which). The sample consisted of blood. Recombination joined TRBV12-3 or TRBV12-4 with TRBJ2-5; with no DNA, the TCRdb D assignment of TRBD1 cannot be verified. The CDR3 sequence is CASSRLRGQETQYF.